These 19 T cell receptor beta chains originate from one sample sequenced in a study of T cell responses to AZD1222 COVID-19 vaccine. The assay was immunoSEQ multiplex PCR, and TCRdb's table has in-frame clones only and misses some. This table has around 110,000 clones, roughly 92% appearing once. The sample in question was peripheral blood, obtained 28 days after the second AZD1222 dose. The receptors shown here come from an adult who received the AZD1222 COVID-19 vaccine.

The chain couples TRBV19 to TRBJ1-2, with 10 positions matching TRBD1. The germline V gene encodes CDR1 LNHDA and CDR2 SQIVND (reference sequence). CDR3 length: 14 residues. Losses at the gene ends were 6 bases for V and 5 bases for J; bases not matched to a gene: 6. CDR3 region: CASRRDRGLYGYTF. CDR3 sequence (DNA): TGTGCCAGTAGGCGGGACAGGGGACTATATGGCTACACCTTC.

Comments on this clone: Germline is not matched at one junction end, which may reflect a read error. The V gene is TRBV28, the J gene TRBJ1-1; no clear D. The germline V gene encodes CDR1 MDHEN and CDR2 SYDVKM. The CDR3 is made up of 10 amino acids. The CDR3 bases are TGTGCCAGCAGTAACAGTGAAGCTTTCTTT. This codes for CASSNSEAFF.

This clone has just one count. The gene calls are TRBV30 and TRBJ1-2; TRBD1 aligns across 7 bases. Germline V gene lookup returns CDR1 GTSNPN and CDR2 SVGIG (reference sequence). The V segment lost 0 bases and the J segment 6 bases; nucleotides outside the gene matches: 4. The CDR3 covers 13 residues. CDR3 in DNA: TGTGCCTGGAGTGTATCGACAGGGAATGGCTACACCTTC. Its protein is CAWSVSTGNGYTF.

V is TRBV6-5 and J is TRBJ1-2, with D perhaps TRBD1 (6 bases). This CDR3 region has 14 residues. V shed 7 bases and J shed 7 bases, with 19 bases lying between them. CDR1 MNHEY and CDR2 SVGAGI come from the germline V gene. CDR3 sequence reads: CASIADGTSFGYTF. The DNA of the CDR3 is TGTGCCAGCATCGCCGACGGGACATCTTTTGGCTACACCTTC.

The V and J genes are TRBV6-9 and TRBJ2-7; D perhaps matches TRBD1 (6 bases). CDR3 size: 15 residues. CDR1 and CDR2 from the germline V gene are MNHGY and SVAAGI. The V end lost 5 bases, the J end lost 2 bases, and 16 bases lay between the germline ends. The CDR3 spells CASSDPPTGTYEQYF. CDR3 in DNA: TGTGCCAGCAGTGATCCCCCGACAGGAACCTACGAGCAGTACTTC.

This clone was seen a single time. The genes are TRBV12-3 or TRBV12-4 and TRBJ1-1; D remains unclear. V was shortened by 8 bases and J by 4 bases, with 8 bases between the two germline ends. The CDR3 runs to 11 residues. The CDR3 protein is CASAWSTEAFF. DNA for the CDR3: TGTGCCAGCGCGTGGAGCACTGAAGCTTTCTTT.

This clone is a singleton in its sample. This rearrangement joins TRBV11-3 to TRBJ2-7, with TRBD1 matching over 8 bases. J was trimmed by 6 bases and V by 3 bases; bases with no gene match: 1. This CDR3 contains 12 residues. Germline V gene sequence: CDR1 SGHNT, CDR2 YENEEA. The CDR3 region has the DNA TGTGCCAGCAGCTTTGACAGGGGCGAGCAGTACTTC. Protein sequence: CASSFDRGEQYF.

To note about this clone: The germline gene is not matched at one end of the junction; a read error may be the cause. The rearrangement links TRBV28 to TRBJ2-3; D call uncertain. CDR1 is MDHEN and CDR2 is SYDVKM in the germline V gene. The CDR3 is 14 residues long. The CDR3 sequence: CASSPSNYSPRLDF. CDR3 nucleotide sequence: TGTGCCAGCAGTCCCTCAAATTACTCCCCGAGATTAGATTTT.

V usage is TRBV11-2 and J usage is TRBJ1-4; possible D gene TRBD1, 6 bases. V lost 6 bases, J lost 6 bases, and 11 bases lay in between. Per germline, CDR1 SGHAT and CDR2 FQNNGV. This CDR3 comprises 13 residues. CDR3 DNA: TGTGCCAGCAGGACAGGCGGTTATGAAAAACTGTTTTTT. This codes for CASRTGGYEKLFF.

The chain recombines TRBV13 with TRBJ2-7, with a weak D call TRBD1 (6 bases). This CDR3 has 15 amino acids. The V gene's germline CDR1 is PRHDT and CDR2 FYEKMQ (reference sequence). V lost 5 bases to trimming and J lost 2 bases, with 16 bases between them. In nucleotides, the CDR3 is TGTGCCAGCAGCCCGGAAAAGGGACACACCTACGAGCAGTACTTC. It encodes CASSPEKGHTYEQYF.

In nucleotides, the CDR3 is TGTGCCAGCAGCCAGAACAGCGGGATACATGCGCAGTATTTT. Translating it yields CASSQNSGIHAQYF. The chain recombines TRBV5-4 with TRBJ2-3, with TRBD2 matching 7 bases. This CDR3 comprises 14 residues. Germline-derived CDR1 and CDR2 are SGHNT and YYREEE (reference sequence). The trim removed 4 bases at V and 10 bases at J, leaving 12 bases unmatched.

V usage is TRBV27 and J usage is TRBJ1-6, with D perhaps matching TRBD1 (5 bases). V shed 2 bases and J shed 5 bases, with 10 bases lying between them. In germline, CDR1 is MNHEY, CDR2 SMNVEV (reference sequence). The CDR3 length is 15 residues. The CDR3 loop is CASSLNGGNNSPLHF. CDR3 sequence (DNA): TGTGCCAGCAGTTTAAACGGGGGGAATAATTCACCCCTCCACTTT.

The chain is built from TRBV7-2 and TRBJ1-2; D is perhaps TRBD1 (5 bases). The CDR3 has 18 residues. V lost 6 bases and J 0 bases, leaving 23 bases between the germline ends. Germline assignment: CDR1 SGHTA and CDR2 FQGNSA. The CDR3 region has the DNA TGTGCCAGCAGATTATCAAATGGCCGGGGGGAAGCTAACTATGGCTACACCTTC. Protein product: CASRLSNGRGEANYGYTF.

The V call is TRBV5-1, the J call TRBJ1-6; maybe TRBD1 (5 bases). The CDR3 totals 15 residues. The V and J ends lost 6 bases and 5 bases respectively, with 15 bases between them. The germline V gene has CDR1 SGHRS and CDR2 YFSETQ. CDR3 amino acids: CASKSVPGDNSPLHF. Here the CDR3 DNA reads TGCGCCAGCAAATCTGTCCCGGGGGATAATTCACCCCTCCACTTT. The full variable domain, its missing parts supplied by reference TRBV5-1 and TRBJ1-6, is KAGVTQTPRYLIKTRGQQVTLSCSPISGHRSVSWYQQTPGQGLQFLFEYFSETQRNKGNFPGRFSGRQFSNSRSEMNVSTLELGDSALYLCASKSVPGDNSPLHFGNGTRLTVT.

The chain is built from TRBV27 and TRBJ2-7; D gene ambiguous. CDR1 is MNHEY, CDR2 SMNVEV, per germline (reference sequence). This CDR3 spans 14 amino acids. Trimming took off 6 bases at V and 5 bases at J, with 17 bases between the two ends. CDR3 sequence reads: CASSPLTGRNEQYF. In DNA, the CDR3 is TGTGCCAGCAGCCCTCTTACCGGAAGGAACGAGCAGTACTTC.

The CDR3 loop is CASSSPEGARGYTF. In nucleotides, the CDR3 is TGTGCCAGCAGTTCCCCAGAGGGGGCCAGAGGCTACACCTTC. V is TRBV28 and J is TRBJ1-2, with 7 bases fitting TRBD1. V lost 4 bases, J lost 8 bases, and 10 bases stayed unmatched. The length of the CDR3 is 14 residues. From germline, CDR1 is MDHEN and CDR2 SYDVKM.

The J gene is TRBJ1-5, the V gene TRBV30; a weak D match, TRBD1 (5 bases). Germline V gene data show CDR1 as GTSNPN and CDR2 as SVGIG (reference sequence). Trimming took off 1 base at V and 10 bases at J, with 14 bases between the two ends. The CDR3 length is 13 residues. Written as DNA, the CDR3 is TGTGCCTGGAGTGACGACAGCTCCCAACCCCAGCATTTT. This sequence encodes CAWSDDSSQPQHF.

V and J are TRBV6-5 and TRBJ1-5; D is possibly TRBD1 (6 bases). V was pared by 5 bases and J by 3 bases, with 11 bases between. Germline V CDR1 and CDR2: MNHEY, SVGAGI. CDR3 length equals 14 residues. CDR3: CASSKGDPNQPQHF. The CDR3 nucleotides are TGTGCCAGCAGTAAGGGGGATCCCAATCAGCCCCAGCATTTT.

The V gene is TRBV5-4, the J gene TRBJ2-1, with 13 positions matching TRBD2. In germline, CDR1 is SGHNT, CDR2 YYREEE (reference sequence). V was pared by 5 bases and J by 5 bases, with 4 bases of the junction left unmatched. The CDR3 sequence is 15 residues long. The CDR3 loop is CASSPTSGRDNEQFF. The CDR3 DNA is TGTGCCAGCAGTCCCACTAGCGGGAGGGACAATGAGCAGTTCTTC.